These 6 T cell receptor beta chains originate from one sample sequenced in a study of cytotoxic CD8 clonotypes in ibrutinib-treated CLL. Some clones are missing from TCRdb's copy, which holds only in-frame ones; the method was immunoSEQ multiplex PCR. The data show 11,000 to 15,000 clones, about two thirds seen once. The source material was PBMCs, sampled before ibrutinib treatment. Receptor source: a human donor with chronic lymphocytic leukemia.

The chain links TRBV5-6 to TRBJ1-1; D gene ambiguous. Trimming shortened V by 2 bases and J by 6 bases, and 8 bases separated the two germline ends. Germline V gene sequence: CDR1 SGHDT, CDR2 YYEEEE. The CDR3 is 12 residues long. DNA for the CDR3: TGTGCCAGCAGCTTAGGGAAGGCTGAAGCTTTCTTT. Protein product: CASSLGKAEAFF.

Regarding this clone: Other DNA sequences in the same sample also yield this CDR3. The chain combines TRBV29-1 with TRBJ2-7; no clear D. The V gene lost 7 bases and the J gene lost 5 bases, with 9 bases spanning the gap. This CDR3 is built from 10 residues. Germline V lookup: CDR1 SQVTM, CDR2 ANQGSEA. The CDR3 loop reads CSAIEDEQYF. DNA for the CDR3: TGCAGCGCCATCGAGGACGAGCAGTACTTC.

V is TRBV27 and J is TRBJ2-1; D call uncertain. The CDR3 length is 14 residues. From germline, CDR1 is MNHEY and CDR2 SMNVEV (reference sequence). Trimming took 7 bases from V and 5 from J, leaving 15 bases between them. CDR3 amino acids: CASTSGPENNEQFF. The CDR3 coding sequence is TGTGCCAGCACCTCCGGACCCGAGAACAATGAGCAGTTCTTC.

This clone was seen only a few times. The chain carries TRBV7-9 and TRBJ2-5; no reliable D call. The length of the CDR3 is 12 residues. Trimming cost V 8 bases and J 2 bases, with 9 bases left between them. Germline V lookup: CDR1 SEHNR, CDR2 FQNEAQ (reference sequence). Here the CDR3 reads CASSGSQETQYF. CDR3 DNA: TGTGCCAGCTCTGGCTCTCAAGAGACCCAGTACTTC.

The CDR3 here is CASSARQGNNYEQYF. CDR3 bases: TGTGCCAGTAGTGCTCGACAGGGGAATAACTACGAGCAGTACTTC. The chain combines TRBV19 with TRBJ2-7; 8 bases line up with TRBD1. The CDR3 has 15 residues. From germline, CDR1 is LNHDA and CDR2 SQIVND (reference sequence). J gave up 3 bases and V 5 bases, and 9 bases lay outside the gene matches.

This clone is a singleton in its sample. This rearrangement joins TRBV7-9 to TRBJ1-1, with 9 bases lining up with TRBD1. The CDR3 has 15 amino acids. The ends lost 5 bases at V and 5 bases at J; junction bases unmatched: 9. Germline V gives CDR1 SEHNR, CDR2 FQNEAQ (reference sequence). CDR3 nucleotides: TGTGCCAGCAGCGAGAGGGACAGGGTACAAACTGAAGCTTTCTTT. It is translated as CASSERDRVQTEAFF.